This record concerns one T cell receptor (beta chain) sequence. The data stem from a study of cytotoxic CD8 clonotypes in ibrutinib-treated CLL. Trimming removed 1 base from V and 4 bases from J; junction bases left unmatched: 6. The CDR3 has 15 residues. Germline CDR1 is MDHEN and CDR2 is SYDVKM. Clones were read by immunoSEQ multiplex PCR, and TCRdb kept only the in-frame ones, dropping some. This sample yields some 200,000 clones, of which around 72% are seen a single time; 13% belongs to the top ten. J is TRBJ2-7 and V is TRBV28, with TRBD1 matching over 8 bases. This TCR was recovered from a human donor with chronic lymphocytic leukemia. Here the sequenced sample was PBMCs, taken after 24 months of ibrutinib treatment. The CDR3 sequence is CASSLSAGGWYEQYF. The DNA of the CDR3 is TGTGCCAGCAGTTTATCAGCAGGGGGCTGGTACGAGCAGTACTTC.